Sequencing of this T cell receptor beta chain was carried out in a study of blood T cell repertoires in COVID-19. Data came from immunoSEQ multiplex PCR; TCRdb stores just in-frame clones and leaves some out. Of roughly 180,000 clones in the sample, under 85% are singletons; the top ten hold around 6.8%. This CDR3 has 16 amino acids. The ends lost 4 bases at V and 7 bases at J; junction bases unmatched: 14. Germline V lookup: CDR1 SNHLY, CDR2 FYNNEI. The sequencing sample was made of peripheral blood. This TCR was sampled from a human donor in a cohort sampled during active COVID-19. The chain carries TRBV2 and TRBJ1-2; 8 positions agree with TRBD1. The CDR3 loop reads CASSVSWTGSSSGYTF. For the CDR3, the DNA is TGTGCCAGCAGTGTTTCCTGGACAGGGAGTTCCTCTGGCTACACCTTC.